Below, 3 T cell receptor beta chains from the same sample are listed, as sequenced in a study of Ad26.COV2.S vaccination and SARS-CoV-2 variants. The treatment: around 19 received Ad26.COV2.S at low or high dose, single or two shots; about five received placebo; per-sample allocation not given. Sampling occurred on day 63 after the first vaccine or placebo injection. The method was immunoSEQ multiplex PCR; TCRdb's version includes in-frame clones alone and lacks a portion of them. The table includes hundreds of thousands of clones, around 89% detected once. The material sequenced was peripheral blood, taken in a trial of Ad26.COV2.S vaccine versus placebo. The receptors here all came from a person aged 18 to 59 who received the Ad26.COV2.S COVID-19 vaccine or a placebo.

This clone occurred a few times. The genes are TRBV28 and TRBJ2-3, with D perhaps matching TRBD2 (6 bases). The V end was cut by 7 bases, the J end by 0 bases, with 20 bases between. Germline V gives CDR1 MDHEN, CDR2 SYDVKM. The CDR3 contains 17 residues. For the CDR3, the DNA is TGTGCCAGCAACGCCCAAGCGGGCCTCCCTAGCACAGATACGCAGTATTTT. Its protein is CASNAQAGLPSTDTQYF.

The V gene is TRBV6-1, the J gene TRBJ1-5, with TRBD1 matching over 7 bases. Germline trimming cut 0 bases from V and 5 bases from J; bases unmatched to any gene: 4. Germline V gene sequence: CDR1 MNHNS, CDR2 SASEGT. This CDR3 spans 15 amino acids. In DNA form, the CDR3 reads TGTGCCAGCAGTGAAGCGGGGACAGCTCATCAGCCCCAGCATTTT. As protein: CASSEAGTAHQPQHF.

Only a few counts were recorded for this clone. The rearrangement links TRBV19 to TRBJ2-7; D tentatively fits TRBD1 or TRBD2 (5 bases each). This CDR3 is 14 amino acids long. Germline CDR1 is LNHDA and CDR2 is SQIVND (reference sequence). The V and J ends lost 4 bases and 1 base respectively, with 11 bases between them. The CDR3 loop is CASSTRDGSYEQYF. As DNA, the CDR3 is TGTGCCAGTAGTACCCGGGACGGGTCCTACGAGCAGTACTTC.